This passage covers 22 T cell receptor beta chains from one sample sequenced in a study of T cell changes during pregnancy in multiple sclerosis. TCRdb's copy holds only in-frame clones and misses some; the assay was immunoSEQ multiplex PCR. The sample includes approximately 49,000 clones, 85% to 90% of them seen just once. The sequencing here drew on peripheral blood, taken after pregnancy. The receptor source for this set is a female donor in good health, enrolled as a control in a pregnancy study.

The V gene is TRBV28, the J gene TRBJ1-1; D perhaps matches TRBD1 (6 bases). Germline values: CDR1 MDHEN, CDR2 SYDVKM. The length of the CDR3 is 16 residues. V gave up 4 bases and J gave up 2 bases, with 17 bases separating them. CDR3 region: CASSSLSRGLNTEAFF. CDR3 nucleotide sequence: TGTGCCAGCAGTTCGCTCTCCAGGGGCCTTAACACTGAAGCTTTCTTT.

This clone has only one observation. The rearrangement joins TRBV2 to TRBJ1-3; TRBD1 agrees at 11 bases. The CDR3 has 18 amino acids. Germline values: CDR1 SNHLY, CDR2 FYNNEI. V shed 3 bases and J 5 bases; nucleotides not matched to a gene: 12. The CDR3 sequence is CASSERTGGSAGRNTIYF. The CDR3 region has the DNA TGTGCCAGCAGTGAGAGGACAGGGGGCTCAGCGGGGAGAAACACCATATATTTT.

The chain employs TRBV5-1 and TRBJ1-2; D is possibly TRBD1 (6 bases). The CDR3 contains 13 residues. Germline loops: CDR1 SGHRS, CDR2 YFSETQ. The ends were cut back, 0 bases at V and 3 bases at J, with 6 bases in the middle. CDR3 loop: CASSLEGDYGYTF. DNA for the CDR3: TGCGCCAGCAGCTTGGAGGGGGACTATGGCTACACCTTC. The variable domain in full, completed from reference TRBV5-1 and TRBJ1-2, reads KAGVTQTPRYLIKTRGQQVTLSCSPISGHRSVSWYQQTPGQGLQFLFEYFSETQRNKGNFPGRFSGRQFSNSRSEMNVSTLELGDSALYLCASSLEGDYGYTFGSGTRLTVV.

This chain connects TRBV10-3 to TRBJ2-7; D is possibly TRBD1 (6 bases). Trimming left V 6 bases short and J 3 bases short, with 15 bases between. Germline V lookup: CDR1 ENHRY, CDR2 SYGVKD. CDR3 length: 14 amino acids. CDR3 region: CAIRADPRGYEQYF. Here the CDR3 DNA reads TGTGCCATCAGGGCAGATCCCAGGGGCTACGAGCAGTACTTC.

In its sample, this clone was seen a few times. This chain connects TRBV7-9 to TRBJ1-6; no clear D. Looked up from germline, CDR1 is SEHNR and CDR2 is FQNEAQ (reference sequence). Deletions cut 5 bases from V and 10 bases from J, with 15 bases between. The length of the CDR3 is 14 residues. CDR3 DNA sequence: TGTGCCAGCAGCCCTGGGGAGAGTAGATCACCCCTCCACTTT. This gives the protein CASSPGESRSPLHF.

The chain joins TRBV15 to TRBJ1-5, with D perhaps matching TRBD1 (6 bases). The CDR3 runs to 15 residues. Trimming pared 6 bases from V and 12 bases from J, leaving 24 bases between. Germline values: CDR1 LNHNV, CDR2 YYDKDF (reference sequence). The CDR3 sequence: CATSKAGTNGVYQHF. CDR3 nucleotide sequence: TGTGCCACCAGTAAAGCGGGGACAAATGGGGTGTACCAGCATTTT.

This sequence joins TRBV28 and TRBJ2-2, with D tentatively TRBD1 (5 bases). The CDR3 has 14 residues. In germline, CDR1 is MDHEN, CDR2 SYDVKM. V was clipped by 7 bases and J by 6 bases, with 15 bases between them. The CDR3 nucleotides read TGTGCCAGCACCCTGCAGGCAGGGCCCGGGGAGCTGTTTTTT. The encoded protein is CASTLQAGPGELFF.

The chain joins TRBV5-6 to TRBJ1-6; weak D call: TRBD1 (6 bases). Trimming cost V 0 bases and J 6 bases, with 10 bases left between them. CDR1 is SGHDT and CDR2 is YYEEEE in the germline V gene. CDR3 size: 15 residues. The CDR3 here is CASSLDRVANSPLHF. CDR3 sequence (DNA): TGTGCCAGCAGCTTGGACAGGGTTGCTAATTCACCCCTCCACTTT.

This chain connects TRBV4-1 to TRBJ2-3; D remains ambiguous. Germline CDR1 and CDR2: MGHRA and YSYEKL. V was pared by 1 base and J by 5 bases, with 13 bases between. CDR3 length: 15 amino acids. CDR3 sequence: CASSQVLGTLDTQYF. For the CDR3, the DNA is TGCGCCAGCAGCCAAGTCCTTGGCACCCTAGATACGCAGTATTTT.

CDR3 nucleotide sequence: TGCGCCAGCAGCTTGGGTCGACAGAGTTTGAACACTGAAGCTTTCTTT. Amino acids: CASSLGRQSLNTEAFF. V gene TRBV5-1 combines with J gene TRBJ1-1; the D gene is possibly TRBD1 (5 bases). This CDR3 has 16 residues. Per the germline V gene, CDR1 is SGHRS and CDR2 is YFSETQ. V lost 0 bases and J lost 0, with 12 bases in between.

This clone was observed a few times. This chain connects TRBV6-1 to TRBJ1-5; no definite D call. Germline CDR1 MNHNS, CDR2 SASEGT. This CDR3 contains 15 residues. Trimming took off 0 bases at V and 7 bases at J, with 13 bases between the two ends. CDR3 protein: CASSEAPYDSQPQHF. The CDR3 nucleotides are TGTGCCAGCAGTGAAGCCCCCTATGATAGCCAGCCCCAGCATTTT.

V is TRBV19 and J is TRBJ1-1; the D gene is possibly TRBD1 (6 bases). Between the trimmed V and J ends, which lost 2 bases and 0 bases, there was a span of 10 bases. Germline CDR1 reads LNHDA; CDR2 reads SQIVND (reference sequence). The CDR3 has 15 residues. CDR3 amino acids: CASSIKTGMNTEAFF. CDR3 nucleotide sequence: TGTGCCAGTAGTATAAAAACAGGGATGAACACTGAAGCTTTCTTT.

This rearrangement joins TRBV7-9 to TRBJ2-4, with D perhaps TRBD2 (5 bases). V lost 2 bases, J lost 3 bases, and 11 bases lay in between. The CDR3 is made up of 15 amino acids. Germline-derived CDR1 and CDR2 are SEHNR and FQNEAQ (reference sequence). CDR3: CASSLHEGGKNIQYF. As DNA, the CDR3 is TGTGCCAGCAGCTTACACGAGGGCGGCAAAAACATTCAGTACTTC.

The chain recombines TRBV2 with TRBJ2-6; D is possibly TRBD1 (7 bases). Trimming cost V 1 base and J 4 bases, with 17 bases left between them. Germline V lookup: CDR1 SNHLY, CDR2 FYNNEI. The CDR3 has 18 residues. In nucleotides, the CDR3 is TGTGCCAGCAGTGAAGTCCCAACAGGGGCGGGAGGGGCCAACGTCCTGACTTTC. This encodes CASSEVPTGAGGANVLTF. The full variable domain, completed using reference TRBV2 and TRBJ2-6, is EPEVTQTPSHQVTQMGQEVILRCVPISNHLYFYWYRQILGQKVEFLVSFYNNEISEKSEIFDDQFSVERPDGSNFTLKIRSTKLEDSAMYFCASSEVPTGAGGANVLTFGAGSRLTVL.

This chain links TRBV19 with TRBJ2-3; the match to TRBD2 covers 10 bases. CDR3 size: 16 residues. Losses at the gene ends were 5 bases for V and 2 bases for J; bases not matched to a gene: 7. In germline, CDR1 is LNHDA, CDR2 SQIVND (reference sequence). CDR3 nucleotide sequence: TGTGCCAGTAGTGTAACACTAGCGGGATTCACAGATACGCAGTATTTT. Translated, it gives CASSVTLAGFTDTQYF.

The gene calls are TRBV5-4 and TRBJ2-7, with D perhaps matching TRBD2 (6 bases). This CDR3 has 15 residues. Looked up from germline, CDR1 is SGHNT and CDR2 is YYREEE (reference sequence). V was pared by 3 bases and J by 7 bases, with 20 bases between. The CDR3 nucleotides read TGTGCCAGCAGCTGGGGTTCAACCTATGGGGGGGAGCAGTACTTC. Translating gives CASSWGSTYGGEQYF.

The chain has TRBV7-6 and TRBJ1-6; D perhaps matches TRBD1 (6 bases). Per the germline V gene, CDR1 is SGHVS and CDR2 is FNYEAQ. This CDR3 contains 14 residues. With 5 bases removed from V and 5 bases from J, the gap between germline ends came to 10 bases. The CDR3 region is CASSPRTDNSPLHF. The CDR3 DNA sequence: TGTGCCAGCAGCCCTCGGACAGATAATTCACCCCTCCACTTT.

The rearrangement uses TRBV30 and TRBJ2-3; D possibly corresponds to TRBD2 (5 bases). This CDR3 spans 13 amino acids. V gave up 4 bases and J gave up 6 bases, with 14 bases separating them. Germline V CDR1 and CDR2: GTSNPN, SVGIG (reference sequence). The CDR3 sequence is CAWTSGRGDTQYF. Written as DNA, the CDR3 is TGTGCCTGGACGTCTGGGAGAGGGGATACGCAGTATTTT.

V gene TRBV6-5 combines with J gene TRBJ1-2; 7 bases are a match to TRBD1. The CDR3 is 14 residues long. The J segment lost 5 bases and the V segment lost 6 bases, leaving 9 bases of the junction unmatched. From germline, CDR1 is MNHEY and CDR2 SVGAGI. DNA for the CDR3: TGTGCCAGCAGACTAGACAGGGTTAAGTATGGCTACACCTTC. Its protein product is CASRLDRVKYGYTF.

The chain uses TRBV4-3 and TRBJ2-4, with D possibly being TRBD2 (6 bases). Germline V lookup: CDR1 LGHNA, CDR2 YSLEER. The ends were cut back, 0 bases at V and 7 bases at J, with 16 bases in the middle. The CDR3 spans 16 residues. The DNA of the CDR3 is TGCGCCAGCAGCCAAGAATATCGGCAGACTAGGAACATTCAGTACTTC. As protein: CASSQEYRQTRNIQYF.

The rearrangement joins TRBV5-1 to TRBJ2-1; weak D call: TRBD2 (5 bases). Per germline, CDR1 SGHRS and CDR2 YFSETQ. V gave up 0 bases and J gave up 5 bases, with 12 bases separating them. There are 15 residues in the CDR3. This CDR3 reads CASSLGVTTNNEQFF. The CDR3 region has the DNA TGCGCCAGCAGCTTGGGGGTGACTACGAACAATGAGCAGTTCTTC.

For this clone: This specimen includes other DNA sequences encoding the same CDR3. The chain carries TRBV27 and TRBJ1-1; D not resolved. Per the germline V gene, CDR1 is MNHEY and CDR2 is SMNVEV (reference sequence). V was clipped by 5 bases and J by 7 bases, with 14 bases between them. The CDR3 is 13 residues long. The chain's CDR3 is CASSLRGEGEAFF. In nucleotides, the CDR3 is TGTGCCAGCAGTCTCCGAGGTGAAGGTGAAGCTTTCTTT.